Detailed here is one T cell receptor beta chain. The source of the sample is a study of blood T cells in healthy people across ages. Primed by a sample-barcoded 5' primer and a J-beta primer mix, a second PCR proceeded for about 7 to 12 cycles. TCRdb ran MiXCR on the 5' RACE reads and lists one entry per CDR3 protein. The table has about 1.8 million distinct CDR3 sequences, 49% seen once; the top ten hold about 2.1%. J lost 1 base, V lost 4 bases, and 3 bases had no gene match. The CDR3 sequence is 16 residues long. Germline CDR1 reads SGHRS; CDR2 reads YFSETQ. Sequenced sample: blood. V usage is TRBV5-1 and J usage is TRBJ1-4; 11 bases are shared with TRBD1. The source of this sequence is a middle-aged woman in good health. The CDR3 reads CASSTGTGGTNEKLFF. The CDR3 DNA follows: TGCGCCAGCAGCACCGGGACAGGGGGAACTAATGAAAAACTGTTTTTT.